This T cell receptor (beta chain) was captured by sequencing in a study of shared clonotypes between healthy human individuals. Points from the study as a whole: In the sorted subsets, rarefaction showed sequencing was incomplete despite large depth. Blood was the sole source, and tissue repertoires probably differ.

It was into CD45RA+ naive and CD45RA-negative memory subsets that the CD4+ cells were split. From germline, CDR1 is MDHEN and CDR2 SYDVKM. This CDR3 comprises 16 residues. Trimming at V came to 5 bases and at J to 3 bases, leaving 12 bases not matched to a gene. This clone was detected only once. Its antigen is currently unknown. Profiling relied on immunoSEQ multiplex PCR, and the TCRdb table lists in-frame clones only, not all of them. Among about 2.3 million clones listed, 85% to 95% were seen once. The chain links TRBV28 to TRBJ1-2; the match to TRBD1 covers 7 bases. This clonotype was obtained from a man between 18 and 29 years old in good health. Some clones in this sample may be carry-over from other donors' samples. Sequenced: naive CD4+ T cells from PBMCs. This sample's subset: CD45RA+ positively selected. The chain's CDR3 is CASSLGPGQRDYGYTF. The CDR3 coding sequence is TGTGCCAGCAGTCTGGGGCCGGGACAGAGGGACTATGGCTACACCTTC.